The 13 T cell receptor beta chains below come from one sample, sequenced in a study of blood T cell repertoires in COVID-19. Profiling relied on immunoSEQ multiplex PCR, and the TCRdb table lists in-frame clones only, not all of them. The sample has 80,000 to 100,000 clones, around 88% seen once. Sequencing was carried out using peripheral blood. The receptors come from a man in his fifties or sixties with COVID-19, enrolled during active disease.

The rearrangement links TRBV28 to TRBJ2-7; TRBD2 matches 11 bases. V gave up 7 bases and J gave up 5 bases; unmatched junction bases: 7. The CDR3 sequence is 14 residues long. Germline V gene sequence: CDR1 MDHEN, CDR2 SYDVKM. The CDR3, as DNA: TGTGCCAGCAAACCGGGACTAGCGGTGAACGAGCAGTACTTC. This gives the protein CASKPGLAVNEQYF.

The rearrangement links TRBV20-1 to TRBJ2-7, with D unclear. This CDR3 contains 12 residues. The V end was cut by 6 bases, the J end by 4 bases, with 13 bases between. CDR1 is DFQATT, CDR2 SNEGSKA, per germline (reference sequence). The CDR3 DNA reads as TGCAGTGCCAGTCCTTCGGGTTACGAGCAGTACTTC. It encodes CSASPSGYEQYF.

The V call is TRBV6-6, the J call TRBJ1-1; D unclear. The CDR3 has 15 residues. Trimming pared 0 bases from V and 0 bases from J, leaving 8 bases between. CDR1 MNHNY and CDR2 SVGAGI come from the germline V gene (reference sequence). The CDR3 loop reads CASSYSIGLNTEAFF. CDR3 sequence (DNA): TGTGCCAGCAGTTACTCGATCGGTTTGAACACTGAAGCTTTCTTT.

The chain links TRBV2 to TRBJ1-5; the D is unclear. This CDR3 is built from 13 residues. Per the germline V gene, CDR1 is SNHLY and CDR2 is FYNNEI. V lost 4 bases and J 2 bases, leaving 6 bases between the germline ends. The CDR3 here is CASSASGNQPQHF. In nucleotides, the CDR3 is TGTGCCAGCAGTGCTTCTGGCAATCAGCCCCAGCATTTT.

The genes are TRBV28 and TRBJ2-2, with D perhaps matching TRBD2 (6 bases). Germline CDR1 reads MDHEN; CDR2 reads SYDVKM. Trimming shortened V by 6 bases and J by 1 base, and 6 bases separated the two germline ends. This CDR3 has 13 residues. CDR3 nucleotides: TGTGCCAGCAGGGAGGGGAACACCGGGGAGCTGTTTTTT. This codes for CASREGNTGELFF. Supplemented by reference TRBV28 and TRBJ2-2, the full variable domain reads DVKVTQSSRYLVKRTGEKVFLECVQDMDHENMFWYRQDPGLGLRLIYFSYDVKMKEKGDIPEGYSVSREKKERFSLILESASTNQTSMYLCASREGNTGELFFGEGSRLTVL.

The CDR3 sequence is CASSTGFRSGNTIYF. The CDR3 region has the DNA TGTGCCAGCAGCACCGGGTTTCGCTCTGGAAACACCATATATTTT. The rearrangement joins TRBV5-6 to TRBJ1-3; D not certain. This CDR3 contains 15 residues. Germline V gene lookup returns CDR1 SGHDT and CDR2 YYEEEE. Trimming cost V 4 bases and J 0 bases, with 11 bases left between them. Full variable domain (outside the CDR3, taken from reference TRBV5-6 and TRBJ1-3): DAGVTQSPTHLIKTRGQQVTLRCSPKSGHDTVSWYQQALGQGPQFIFQYYEEEERQRGNFPDRFSGHQFPNYSSELNVNALLLGDSALYLCASSTGFRSGNTIYFGEGSWLTVV.

In the case of this clone: A read error may produce the germline difference seen at one junction end. The chain has TRBV7-7 and TRBJ2-2; 8 bases line up with TRBD2. The CDR3 is 14 amino acids. The germline V gene encodes CDR1 SSHAT and CDR2 FNYEAQ (reference sequence). The CDR3 is CASSLLAVTGELFF. Written as DNA, the CDR3 is TGTGCTAGCAGCTTACTAGCGGTCACCGGGGAGCTGTTTTTT.

The chain carries TRBV19 and TRBJ1-1, with a possible D match to TRBD1 (5 bases). CDR1 and CDR2 (germline): LNHDA, SQIVND (reference sequence). The CDR3 runs to 13 residues. Trimming took off 3 bases at V and 4 bases at J, with 9 bases between the two ends. This CDR3 reads CASSITQATEAFF. CDR3 DNA: TGTGCCAGTAGTATCACACAGGCCACTGAAGCTTTCTTT.

For the CDR3, the DNA is TGTGCCAGCAGCTACGGGGGGGTAGTCTCCTACAATGAGCAGTTCTTC. Its protein product is CASSYGGVVSYNEQFF. The V call is TRBV11-3, the J call TRBJ2-1; 8 bases agree with TRBD2. V was clipped by 4 bases and J by 0 bases; unmatched bases: 5. This CDR3 is built from 16 residues. Germline V CDR1 and CDR2: SGHNT, YENEEA.

This sequence joins TRBV5-1 and TRBJ1-6; 7 bases line up with TRBD1. The V gene's germline CDR1 is SGHRS and CDR2 YFSETQ. CDR3 length: 16 residues. Trimming removed 4 bases from V and 8 bases from J; junction bases left unmatched: 12. This chain's CDR3 is CASSPMTGLGDSPLHF. Written as DNA, the CDR3 is TGCGCCAGCAGCCCGATGACAGGGTTGGGGGATTCACCCCTCCACTTT.

CDR3 protein: CASSLSPSGGTEAFF. In DNA, the CDR3 is TGTGCCAGCAGTTTATCCCCCTCGGGGGGCACTGAAGCTTTCTTT. V gene TRBV27 combines with J gene TRBJ1-1, with a possible D match to TRBD1 (5 bases). The V end was cut by 0 bases, the J end by 4 bases, with 12 bases between. The CDR3 spans 15 residues. CDR1 and CDR2 from the germline V gene are MNHEY and SMNVEV (reference sequence).

This clone was observed once. V and J are TRBV11-3 and TRBJ2-3; tentative D call: TRBD2 (5 bases). Looked up from germline, CDR1 is SGHNT and CDR2 is YENEEA. Between the trimmed V and J ends, which lost 5 bases and 1 base, there was a span of 13 bases. The CDR3 sequence is 15 residues long. The CDR3 loop reads CASSVDEGRTDTQYF. The CDR3 coding sequence is TGTGCCAGCAGCGTGGACGAGGGCCGCACAGATACGCAGTATTTT.

The chain has TRBV29-1 and TRBJ1-5; D gene unclear. Trimming stripped 2 bases from V and 0 bases from J, with 23 bases between. Germline V gene data show CDR1 as SQVTM and CDR2 as ANQGSEA. The CDR3 extends over 19 amino acids. CDR3 protein: CSVESPRARPLYSNQPQHF. The CDR3 DNA follows: TGCAGCGTTGAATCCCCGAGGGCCCGACCTTTGTATAGCAATCAGCCCCAGCATTTT. Supplemented by reference TRBV29-1 and TRBJ1-5, the full variable domain reads SAVISQKPSRDICQRGTSLTIQCQVDSQVTMMFWYRQQPGQSLTLIATANQGSEATYESGFVIDKFPISRPNLTFSTLTVSNMSPEDSSIYLCSVESPRARPLYSNQPQHFGDGTRLSIL.